The 30 T cell receptor beta chains below come from one sample, sequenced in a study of blood T cells in healthy people across ages. Using a J-beta primer mix together with a sample-barcoded 5' primer, a second PCR was run for roughly 6 to 12 cycles. TCRdb independently ran MiXCR on the 5' RACE reads; one entry per CDR3 protein. The sample has about 1,500,000 distinct CDR3 sequences; 28% are singletons. Sequenced material: blood. The receptors originated from a woman in her 30s in good health.

J is TRBJ1-5 and V is TRBV5-4; D is perhaps TRBD1 (5 bases). This CDR3 spans 15 amino acids. Trimming stripped 0 bases from V and 11 bases from J, with 18 bases between. Germline-derived CDR1 and CDR2 are SGHNT and YYREEE (reference sequence). The CDR3 DNA follows: TGTGCCAGCAGCTTGGGAGGGGCCGGGGAAGGGACCCAGCATTTT. It is translated as CASSLGGAGEGTQHF.

Ten or more counts support this clonotype. J is TRBJ2-1 and V is TRBV7-6; 9 nucleotides agree with TRBD2. CDR3 length: 16 amino acids. J lost 6 bases, V lost 7 bases, and 13 bases had no gene match. Germline CDR1 SGHVS, CDR2 FNYEAQ. This CDR3 is CASTLRPSGEVNEQFF. In DNA, the CDR3 is TGTGCCAGCACTCTACGCCCTAGCGGGGAAGTCAATGAGCAGTTCTTC.

CDR3: CASSQDRGTANTGELFF. CDR3 nucleotide sequence: TGCGCCAGCAGCCAAGATCGGGGAACAGCGAACACCGGGGAGCTGTTTTTT. The chain couples TRBV4-1 to TRBJ2-2; D possibly corresponds to TRBD2 (5 bases). The CDR3 has 17 amino acids. V was pared by 0 bases and J by 0 bases, with 11 bases between. Germline V lookup: CDR1 MGHRA, CDR2 YSYEKL.

This sequence joins TRBV10-3 and TRBJ2-7, with 12 bases that match TRBD2. CDR1 and CDR2 from the germline V gene are ENHRY and SYGVKD. The CDR3 has 14 amino acids. V lost 5 bases and J lost 2; bases outside the gene matches: 1. CDR3 coding DNA: TGTGCCATCAGTCGACTAGCGGGAGCCTACGAGCAGTACTTC. Protein product: CAISRLAGAYEQYF.

A remark on this clonotype: A read error may produce the germline difference seen at one junction end. The chain employs TRBV3-1 and TRBJ2-7; tentatively, D is TRBD2 (6 bases). The J call is uncertain, as TRBJ2-5 better fits the DNA end. The CDR3 covers 13 residues. Germline V CDR1 and CDR2: LGHDT, YNNKEL (reference sequence). The CDR3, as DNA: TGTGCCAACAGCCCCCCCAACGGGAGGACCCAGTACTTC. Translated, it gives CANSPPNGRTQYF.

The chain is built from TRBV13 and TRBJ1-5, with TRBD1 matching 7 bases. The CDR3 has 14 residues. Germline V lookup: CDR1 PRHDT, CDR2 FYEKMQ (reference sequence). Unmatched junction bases numbered 3, after V lost 3 bases and J lost 4 bases. CDR3 region: CASSFRGQNQPQHF. In DNA, the CDR3 is TGTGCCAGCAGCTTTAGGGGGCAGAATCAGCCCCAGCATTTT.

This clonotype came up a few times. The CDR3, as DNA: TGCAGTGCCCACCCGACGGGGGGTGAGCAGTTCTTC. It codes for CSAHPTGGEQFF. The rearrangement links TRBV20-1 to TRBJ2-1, with 7 bases identical to TRBD2. V gave up 6 bases and J gave up 9 bases; unmatched junction bases: 8. Germline values: CDR1 DFQATT, CDR2 SNEGSKA (reference sequence). The CDR3 loop spans 12 amino acids.

The chain couples TRBV2 to TRBJ2-1, with TRBD2 identical over 9 bases. The CDR3 sequence is 14 residues long. V shed 6 bases and J 7 bases; nucleotides not matched to a gene: 7. Germline V CDR1 and CDR2: SNHLY, FYNNEI. The DNA for the CDR3 is TGTGCCAGCAGGTTAGCGGGAGCGAGTAATGAGCAGTTCTTC. This translates into CASRLAGASNEQFF. Variable domain in full (rest from reference TRBV2 and TRBJ2-1): EPEVTQTPSHQVTQMGQEVILRCVPISNHLYFYWYRQILGQKVEFLVSFYNNEISEKSEIFDDQFSVERPDGSNFTLKIRSTKLEDSAMYFCASRLAGASNEQFFGPGTRLTVL.

The chain joins TRBV3-1 to TRBJ1-1; D is possibly TRBD1 (6 bases). The CDR3 is made up of 16 amino acids. The ends were cut back, 0 bases at V and 1 base at J, with 12 bases in the middle. Germline CDR1 reads LGHDT; CDR2 reads YNNKEL (reference sequence). The CDR3 sequence: CASSQEFGGPNTEAFF. CDR3 DNA: TGTGCCAGCAGCCAAGAATTTGGGGGCCCGAACACTGAAGCTTTCTTT.

This clonotype was observed many times. The chain joins TRBV29-1 to TRBJ2-7; D is perhaps TRBD1 (5 bases). Germline loops: CDR1 SQVTM, CDR2 ANQGSEA. Trimming cost V 4 bases and J 1 base, with 11 bases left between them. The CDR3 runs to 13 residues. As DNA, the CDR3 is TGCAGCGTTGGGGGCAGGGCTTCCTACGAGCAGTACTTC. Its translation: CSVGGRASYEQYF.

In its sample, this clonotype was seen a few times. The DNA for the CDR3 is TGTGCCAGCAGCGGGGAGGGGTATACGCAGTATTTT. Translating it yields CASSGEGYTQYF. This chain joins TRBV9 and TRBJ2-3; TRBD2 matches at 7 bases. With V trimmed by 3 bases and J by 7 bases, 2 bases remained unmatched. Germline V gene data show CDR1 as SGDLS and CDR2 as YYNGEE. CDR3 length: 12 amino acids.

About this clonotype: The junction and the germline gene differ at one end; a read error may be behind it. V is TRBV6-5 and J is TRBJ1-6, with a possible D match to TRBD1 (5 bases). The CDR3 is 16 amino acids. Looked up from germline, CDR1 is MNHEY and CDR2 is SVGAGI. Written as DNA, the CDR3 is TGTGCCAGCAGCCCCCGCGGGAGGGGCCTGAATTCACCCCACCACTTT. This codes for CASSPRGRGLNSPHHF.

The chain combines TRBV7-2 with TRBJ2-7, with no clear D. Germline values: CDR1 SGHTA, CDR2 FQGNSA. Trimming took 5 bases from V and 2 from J, leaving 16 bases between them. The CDR3 is 15 residues long. This CDR3 is CASSRTTPSAYEQYF. CDR3 coding DNA: TGTGCCAGCAGCCGGACCACCCCATCGGCCTACGAGCAGTACTTC.

This clonotype was recorded once. The V call is TRBV28, the J call TRBJ1-6, with TRBD1 matching 8 bases. CDR3 length: 13 amino acids. V was pared by 7 bases and J by 9 bases, with 5 bases of the junction left unmatched. Germline CDR1 is MDHEN and CDR2 is SYDVKM. The CDR3 region is CASKGQVSSPLHF. The CDR3 DNA reads as TGTGCCAGCAAGGGACAGGTCAGTTCACCCCTCCACTTT.

This clonotype has a count of ten or more. The chain links TRBV11-2 to TRBJ2-1; 13 bases align to TRBD2. CDR3 length: 19 amino acids. V gave up 5 bases and J gave up 1 base; unmatched junction bases: 11. The germline gives CDR1 SGHAT, CDR2 FQNNGV. CDR3 sequence: CASSRSGTSGVVSYNEQFF. The CDR3 DNA reads TGTGCCAGCAGCCGCTCCGGGACTAGCGGGGTTGTATCCTACAATGAGCAGTTCTTC.

This chain links TRBV20-1 with TRBJ1-2; 7 positions agree with TRBD1. V was clipped by 3 bases and J by 4 bases; unmatched bases: 8. Germline V gene data show CDR1 as DFQATT and CDR2 as SNEGSKA (reference sequence). The length of the CDR3 is 14 residues. The CDR3 loop is CSASRLDRLYGYTF. CDR3 DNA sequence: TGCAGTGCTAGCCGCCTGGACAGGCTCTATGGCTACACCTTC.

This chain links TRBV29-1 with TRBJ2-2, with 10 bases lining up with TRBD1. V lost 6 bases to trimming and J lost 4 bases; unmatched junction nucleotides: 5. The length of the CDR3 is 14 residues. The germline gives CDR1 SQVTM, CDR2 ANQGSEA. CDR3 amino acids: CSVGTGAGTGELFF. DNA of the CDR3: TGCAGCGTGGGGACAGGGGCAGGCACCGGGGAGCTGTTTTTT.

With respect to this clonotype: A much bigger clone sits one base away, suggesting this may be a read error. No conserved phenylalanine or tryptophan is present at the end of the CDR3, so a read error is the likely explanation. The chain has TRBV10-2 and TRBJ2-7; 8 bases are shared with TRBD2. Germline assignment: CDR1 WSHSY and CDR2 SAAADI. The trim removed 3 bases at V and 5 bases at J, leaving 9 bases unmatched. There are 15 residues in the CDR3. CDR3 in amino acids: CASSDPGRGEDEQYL. The CDR3 DNA reads as TGCGCCAGCAGTGACCCCGGGAGGGGCGAGGACGAGCAGTACTTA.

This sequence joins TRBV28 and TRBJ2-3, with TRBD2 as a possible D gene (5 bases). Germline CDR1 is MDHEN and CDR2 is SYDVKM. Trimming removed 8 bases at V and 4 bases at J, with 16 bases between. The length of the CDR3 is 14 residues. CDR3 sequence: CASAGSYGSDTQYF. DNA of the CDR3: TGTGCCAGCGCGGGCAGTTACGGTTCAGATACGCAGTATTTT.

This clonotype was recorded many times. The V call is TRBV10-3, the J call TRBJ2-7; tentative D call: TRBD1 (6 bases). Germline V gene sequence: CDR1 ENHRY, CDR2 SYGVKD. V was clipped by 10 bases and J by 7 bases, with 11 bases between them. The CDR3 covers 10 residues. The CDR3: CASGQKEQYF. For the CDR3, the DNA is TGTGCCAGCGGACAGAAAGAGCAGTACTTC.

The V and J genes are TRBV28 and TRBJ2-2, with D hard to call. V gave up 0 bases and J gave up 3 bases, with 5 bases separating them. The germline gives CDR1 MDHEN, CDR2 SYDVKM. The length of the CDR3 is 14 residues. The CDR3: CASSLWRDTGELFF. For the CDR3, the DNA is TGTGCCAGCAGTTTATGGAGAGACACCGGGGAGCTGTTTTTT.

The chain joins TRBV5-1 to TRBJ2-3; TRBD2 aligns across 8 bases. The J segment lost 3 bases and the V segment lost 1 base, leaving 7 bases of the junction unmatched. The germline V gene encodes CDR1 SGHRS and CDR2 YFSETQ. This CDR3 is 16 amino acids long. In DNA form, the CDR3 reads TGCGCCAGCAGCTTGACTAAGCGGGGGTCGACAGATACGCAGTATTTT. It is translated as CASSLTKRGSTDTQYF. The whole variable domain, filled in from reference TRBV5-1 and TRBJ2-3, reads KAGVTQTPRYLIKTRGQQVTLSCSPISGHRSVSWYQQTPGQGLQFLFEYFSETQRNKGNFPGRFSGRQFSNSRSEMNVSTLELGDSALYLCASSLTKRGSTDTQYFGPGTRLTVL.

This clonotype has only a few counts. The genes are TRBV12-3 or TRBV12-4 and TRBJ1-1, with no clear D. V lost 6 bases and J lost 4, with 12 bases in between. The CDR3 runs to 13 residues. The CDR3 sequence: CASSPQTATEAFF. The CDR3 nucleotides are TGTGCCAGCAGCCCCCAAACGGCCACTGAAGCTTTCTTT.

The CDR3 loop reads CASSSTSNTGELFF. The DNA of the CDR3 is TGTGCCAGCAGTAGCACCTCGAACACCGGGGAGCTGTTTTTT. The V call is TRBV6-2 or TRBV6-3, the J call TRBJ2-2; D remains ambiguous. Per germline, CDR1 MNHEY and CDR2 SVGEGT. V was trimmed by 5 bases and J by 0 bases, leaving 7 bases between them. CDR3 length: 14 residues.

In DNA form, the CDR3 reads TGTGCCAGCAGTTTTGTGTCAGGAGCGGCCTACGAGCGGTACTTC. The encoded protein is CASSFVSGAAYERYF. This chain connects TRBV12-3 or TRBV12-4 to TRBJ2-4, with D possibly TRBD2 on 5 matching bases. Trimming pared 3 bases from V and 15 bases from J, leaving 24 bases between. The CDR3 sequence is 15 residues long.

This clonotype was recorded a few times. The chain recombines TRBV6-5 with TRBJ2-7; 7 bases map to TRBD1. The CDR3 spans 16 residues. The germline V gene has CDR1 MNHEY and CDR2 SVGAGI. V was clipped by 6 bases and J by 0 bases; unmatched bases: 11. As DNA, the CDR3 is TGTGCCAGCAGACTAACCACAGGGGAGAGCTCCTACGAGCAGTACTTC. It is translated as CASRLTTGESSYEQYF.

This clonotype was seen more than once but under ten times. V is TRBV5-1 and J is TRBJ1-1; D is perhaps TRBD1 (5 bases). Trimming took 3 bases from V and 5 from J, leaving 11 bases between them. The CDR3 contains 13 residues. The germline V gene has CDR1 SGHRS and CDR2 YFSETQ. Here the CDR3 DNA reads TGCGCCAGCAGCTCCCAGGGTAAGACTGAAGCTTTCTTT. This sequence encodes CASSSQGKTEAFF.

This sequence joins TRBV12-3 or TRBV12-4 and TRBJ1-5; D is perhaps TRBD1 (5 bases). The CDR3 loop spans 14 amino acids. V was pared by 7 bases and J by 3 bases, with 13 bases between. As DNA, the CDR3 is TGTGCCAGCACCGGTGGGGCGGTCAATCAGCCCCAGCATTTT. Residues: CASTGGAVNQPQHF.

V gene TRBV27 combines with J gene TRBJ1-2; perhaps TRBD1 as D (6 bases). The germline V gene has CDR1 MNHEY and CDR2 SMNVEV (reference sequence). V gave up 3 bases and J gave up 7 bases, with 21 bases separating them. This CDR3 comprises 16 residues. The CDR3 DNA follows: TGTGCCAGCAGTTTGGGTTCGGACGGGACAAAGGGTGGCTACACCTTC. As protein: CASSLGSDGTKGGYTF.

The genes are TRBV30 and TRBJ2-3; D gene unclear. This CDR3 spans 14 amino acids. The ends were cut back, 2 bases at V and 2 bases at J, with 11 bases in the middle. Germline CDR1 reads GTSNPN; CDR2 reads SVGIG (reference sequence). The CDR3 loop reads CAWSIGASTDTQYF. The CDR3 DNA is TGTGCCTGGAGTATCGGTGCCTCCACAGATACGCAGTATTTT.